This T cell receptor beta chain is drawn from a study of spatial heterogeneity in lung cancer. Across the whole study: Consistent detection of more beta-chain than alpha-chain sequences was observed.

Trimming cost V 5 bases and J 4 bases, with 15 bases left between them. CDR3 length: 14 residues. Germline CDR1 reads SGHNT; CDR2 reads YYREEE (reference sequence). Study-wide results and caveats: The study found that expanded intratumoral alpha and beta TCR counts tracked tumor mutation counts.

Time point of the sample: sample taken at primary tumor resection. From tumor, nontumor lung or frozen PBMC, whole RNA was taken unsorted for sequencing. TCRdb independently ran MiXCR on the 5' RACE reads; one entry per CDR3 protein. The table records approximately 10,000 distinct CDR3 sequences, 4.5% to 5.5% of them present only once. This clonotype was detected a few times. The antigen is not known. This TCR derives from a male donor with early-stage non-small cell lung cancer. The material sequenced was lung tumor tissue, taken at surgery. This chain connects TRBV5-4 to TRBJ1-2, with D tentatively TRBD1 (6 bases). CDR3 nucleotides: TGTGCCAGCAGACAGCAAAGACAGGCCTATGGCTACACCTTC. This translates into CASRQQRQAYGYTF.